This T cell receptor beta chain was identified during a study of identical twins' blood T cells. Study-wide results and caveats: Top TCRbeta clonotypes were shared more with twin than unrelated donors.

Reared together, all three twin pairs probably met the same infectious agents and vaccines. TCRdb re-called the 5' RACE reads with MiXCR, one entry per CDR3 protein. This table holds 300,000 to 450,000 distinct CDR3 sequences, over 25% found once. A word on this clonotype: The antigen is unknown.

This receptor was obtained from a woman between 18 and 49 years old in good health. Source material: PBMCs.

The CDR3 DNA reads TGTGCCAGCAGCCAAGGTTGGCGAGCCCCAAACACTGAAGCTTTCTTT. As protein: CASSQGWRAPNTEAFF. The V and J genes are TRBV3-1 and TRBJ1-1; D ambiguous. The CDR3 runs to 16 residues. V lost 1 base to trimming and J lost 2 bases, with 14 bases between them. Germline V gene sequence: CDR1 LGHDT, CDR2 YNNKEL (reference sequence).